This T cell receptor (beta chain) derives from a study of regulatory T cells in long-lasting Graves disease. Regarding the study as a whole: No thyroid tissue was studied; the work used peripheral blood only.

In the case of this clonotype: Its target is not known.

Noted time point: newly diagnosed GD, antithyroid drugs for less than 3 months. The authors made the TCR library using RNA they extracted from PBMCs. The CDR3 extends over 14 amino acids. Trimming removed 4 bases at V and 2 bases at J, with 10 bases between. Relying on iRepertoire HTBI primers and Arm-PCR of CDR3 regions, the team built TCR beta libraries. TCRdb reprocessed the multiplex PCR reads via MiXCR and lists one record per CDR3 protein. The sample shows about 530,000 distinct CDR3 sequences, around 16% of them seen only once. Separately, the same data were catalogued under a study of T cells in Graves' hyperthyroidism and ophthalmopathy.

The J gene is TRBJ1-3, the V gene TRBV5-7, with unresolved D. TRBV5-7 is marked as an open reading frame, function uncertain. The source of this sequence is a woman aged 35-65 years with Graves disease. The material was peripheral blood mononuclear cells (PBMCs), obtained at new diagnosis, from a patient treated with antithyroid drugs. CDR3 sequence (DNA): TGTGCCAGCAGCGCCGACCCAACTGGAAACACCATATATTTT. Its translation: CASSADPTGNTIYF.